These 28 T cell receptor beta chains were sequenced from one sample in a study of cytomegalovirus exposure and HLA in healthy donors (dated by TCRdb to 2017 to 2019). The library was produced with the immunoSEQ multiplex PCR assay. For the multiplex PCR, a mixture combining 60 forward primers for TCR Vbeta segments and 13 reverse primers for TCR Jbeta segments was used. Sourced from immuneACCESS, this table was stored by TCRdb with only in-frame sequences that have V and J called. A share of the clones is absent; for the studies checked, an unresolved V gene accounts for under half, and the remainder has no known explanation. Counted in this sample were approximately 150,000 clones; around 80% of them appeared once. Roughly 1% of the sample comes from the top ten. Sequencing was done on a sample of PBMCs. The receptors here all came from a woman in her forties in good health and CMV-seronegative.

The gene calls are TRBV2 and TRBJ2-3, with D tentatively TRBD1 (5 bases). The CDR3 covers 15 residues. V lost 8 bases, J lost 6 bases, and 21 bases lay in between. Germline CDR1 SNHLY, CDR2 FYNNEI. CDR3 sequence (DNA): TGTGCCAGCTCCCAGGGATCGACGAGAGTGGATACGCAGTATTTT. Its translation: CASSQGSTRVDTQYF. The full variable domain, completed using reference TRBV2 and TRBJ2-3, is EPEVTQTPSHQVTQMGQEVILRCVPISNHLYFYWYRQILGQKVEFLVSFYNNEISEKSEIFDDQFSVERPDGSNFTLKIRSTKLEDSAMYFCASSQGSTRVDTQYFGPGTRLTVL.

This chain joins TRBV5-1 and TRBJ2-1, with D perhaps TRBD2 (6 bases). Germline V gene sequence: CDR1 SGHRS, CDR2 YFSETQ. There are 18 residues in the CDR3. Between the trimmed V and J ends, which lost 3 bases and 6 bases, there was a span of 25 bases. CDR3 loop: CASSSTPSTTRGINEQFF. Written as DNA, the CDR3 is TGCGCCAGCAGCTCAACCCCGAGTACGACTAGAGGGATCAATGAGCAGTTCTTC.

The V call is TRBV5-1, the J call TRBJ1-5; 8 bases line up with TRBD1. V shed 0 bases and J 4 bases; nucleotides not matched to a gene: 3. The length of the CDR3 is 15 residues. Per the germline V gene, CDR1 is SGHRS and CDR2 is YFSETQ. CDR3 sequence: CASSLEGQGNQPQHF. The CDR3 bases are TGCGCCAGCAGCTTGGAAGGACAGGGTAATCAGCCCCAGCATTTT.

The chain recombines TRBV27 with TRBJ2-2, with 10 bases fitting TRBD2. The CDR3 runs to 17 residues. V shed 5 bases, J shed 2 bases, and the junction held 8 bases outside the gene matches. Germline V CDR1 and CDR2: MNHEY, SMNVEV (reference sequence). CDR3 in DNA: TGTGCCAGCAGTCCCCAACTAGCGGGAATCAACACCGGGGAGCTGTTTTTT. This gives the protein CASSPQLAGINTGELFF.

This chain joins TRBV28 and TRBJ1-1; the D gene is possibly TRBD1 (5 bases). V was trimmed by 8 bases and J by 5 bases, leaving 12 bases between them. The CDR3 extends over 12 amino acids. From germline, CDR1 is MDHEN and CDR2 SYDVKM. In DNA, the CDR3 is TGTGCCAGCGGGGATCAGGGAACTGAAGCTTTCTTT. It encodes CASGDQGTEAFF.

This chain uses TRBV28 with TRBJ1-5; TRBD1 might be the D (5 bases). V was cut by 3 bases and J by 6 bases, with 12 bases left in between. The germline V gene has CDR1 MDHEN and CDR2 SYDVKM. CDR3 size: 14 residues. The CDR3 DNA follows: TGTGCCAGCAGTTTGCAGCAGGGAAGTCAGCCCCAGCATTTT. This encodes CASSLQQGSQPQHF. Variable domain in full (rest from reference TRBV28 and TRBJ1-5): DVKVTQSSRYLVKRTGEKVFLECVQDMDHENMFWYRQDPGLGLRLIYFSYDVKMKEKGDIPEGYSVSREKKERFSLILESASTNQTSMYLCASSLQQGSQPQHFGDGTRLSIL.

The chain couples TRBV29-1 to TRBJ1-1; D gene uncertain. Germline values: CDR1 SQVTM, CDR2 ANQGSEA. The CDR3 sequence is 11 residues long. Trimming cost V 7 bases and J 1 base, with 7 bases left between them. The CDR3 loop is CSARANTEAFF. The DNA of the CDR3 is TGCAGCGCAAGAGCGAACACTGAAGCTTTCTTT.

The sample holds a few counts of this clone. The J gene is TRBJ1-3, the V gene TRBV6-5; 7 nucleotides align to TRBD1. The CDR3 length is 14 residues. V lost 5 bases, J lost 7 bases, and 8 bases stayed unmatched. Per the germline V gene, CDR1 is MNHEY and CDR2 is SVGAGI. The CDR3 loop is CASSPGQDGNTIYF. The CDR3 nucleotides are TGTGCCAGCAGTCCCGGACAGGATGGCAACACCATATATTTT.

The rearrangement uses TRBV7-8 and TRBJ2-1; 7 bases are shared with TRBD2. Germline CDR1 is SGHVS and CDR2 is FQNEAQ. CDR3 length equals 16 residues. V lost 0 bases to trimming and J lost 3 bases; unmatched junction nucleotides: 5. CDR3 sequence (DNA): TGTGCCAGCAGCTTAGCGGGGGGGACTTACTACAATGAGCAGTTCTTC. It encodes CASSLAGGTYYNEQFF.

The rearrangement links TRBV6-5 to TRBJ2-1; maybe TRBD2 (6 bases). Germline CDR1 reads MNHEY; CDR2 reads SVGAGI. There are 15 residues in the CDR3. The V end was cut by 6 bases, the J end by 11 bases, with 23 bases between. The CDR3 sequence is CASRRGTPRAVKQFF. As DNA, the CDR3 is TGTGCCAGCAGACGCGGGACGCCCAGAGCTGTGAAGCAGTTCTTC.

The gene calls are TRBV11-3 and TRBJ2-7; weak D call: TRBD2 (6 bases). From germline, CDR1 is SGHNT and CDR2 YENEEA. Trimming left V 5 bases short and J 4 bases short, with 24 bases between. The CDR3 runs 17 residues. The CDR3 nucleotides are TGTGCCAGCAGCCGTGACCGTGGCGGAGGGCCTCGGTACGAGCAGTACTTC. It yields the protein CASSRDRGGGPRYEQYF.

The rearrangement joins TRBV28 to TRBJ2-7; 10 bases map to TRBD2. Trimming removed 7 bases from V and 3 bases from J; junction bases left unmatched: 9. Germline V CDR1 and CDR2: MDHEN, SYDVKM. This CDR3 is 15 amino acids long. The CDR3: CASTRTASGGYEQYF. The CDR3 bases are TGTGCCAGCACCCGAACCGCTAGCGGGGGCTACGAGCAGTACTTC.

The chain combines TRBV5-1 with TRBJ2-5; TRBD1 might be the D (8 bases). The CDR3 runs 16 residues. V was clipped by 0 bases and J by 5 bases, with 17 bases between them. Looked up from germline, CDR1 is SGHRS and CDR2 is YFSETQ. CDR3: CASSLAPQGEGETQYF. DNA for the CDR3: TGCGCCAGCAGCTTGGCCCCACAGGGGGAGGGTGAGACCCAGTACTTC.

The chain links TRBV6-5 to TRBJ2-1, with TRBD2 identical over 9 bases. The germline gives CDR1 MNHEY, CDR2 SVGAGI. The CDR3 has 14 amino acids. The trim removed 6 bases at V and 3 bases at J, leaving 3 bases unmatched. CDR3 region: CASRTTSGYNEQFF. The CDR3 nucleotides are TGTGCCAGCAGAACGACTAGCGGCTACAATGAGCAGTTCTTC.

The V gene is TRBV29-1, the J gene TRBJ2-1, with 9 bases identical to TRBD2. Germline CDR1 SQVTM, CDR2 ANQGSEA. The CDR3 has 15 residues. J was trimmed by 1 base and V by 5 bases; bases with no gene match: 6. CDR3: CSVSPSGTSYNEQFF. CDR3 DNA: TGCAGCGTTTCTCCTAGCGGGACTTCCTACAATGAGCAGTTCTTC.

This chain uses TRBV11-3 with TRBJ2-3, with D possibly matching TRBD2 (6 bases). The V gene lost 5 bases and the J gene lost 8 bases, with 17 bases spanning the gap. This CDR3 region has 14 residues. Germline V CDR1 and CDR2: SGHNT, YENEEA. Written as DNA, the CDR3 is TGTGCCAGCAGCCCAACCCGGGGGTCAGTTACGCAGTATTTT. It translates to CASSPTRGSVTQYF. The full variable domain, rest sourced from reference TRBV11-3 and TRBJ2-3, is EAGVVQSPRYKIIEKKQPVAFWCNPISGHNTLYWYLQNLGQGPELLIRYENEEAVDDSQLPKDRFSAERLKGVDSTLKIQPAELGDSAVYLCASSPTRGSVTQYFGPGTRLTVL.

The V call is TRBV5-1, the J call TRBJ1-4; 7 bases are shared with TRBD1. This CDR3 comprises 15 residues. The J segment lost 4 bases and the V segment lost 4 bases, leaving 7 bases of the junction unmatched. The germline V gene encodes CDR1 SGHRS and CDR2 YFSETQ. This CDR3 is CASSGTGADNEKLFF. Here the CDR3 DNA reads TGCGCCAGCAGCGGAACAGGGGCGGATAATGAAAAACTGTTTTTT.

The V and J genes are TRBV27 and TRBJ2-1; 12 bases agree with TRBD2. J was trimmed by 8 bases and V by 5 bases; bases with no gene match: 10. The germline CDR1 and CDR2 sequences are MNHEY and SMNVEV (reference sequence). CDR3 length: 16 residues. In DNA form, the CDR3 reads TGTGCCAGCAGTCCCCGGCGTCTAGCGGGGGGGGATGAGCAGTTCTTC. Translated: CASSPRRLAGGDEQFF.

The chain joins TRBV6-1 to TRBJ1-4, with 7 bases fitting TRBD1. V shed 5 bases and J 5 bases; nucleotides not matched to a gene: 8. The CDR3 runs to 15 residues. Germline loops: CDR1 MNHNS, CDR2 SASEGT. This chain's CDR3 is CASSSRTGQNEKLFF. The DNA of the CDR3 is TGTGCCAGCAGTTCGCGGACAGGCCAGAATGAAAAACTGTTTTTT.

The rearrangement links TRBV2 to TRBJ2-3; 10 bases are shared with TRBD2. Germline V gene sequence: CDR1 SNHLY, CDR2 FYNNEI. The CDR3 contains 16 residues. Germline trimming cut 6 bases from V and 0 bases from J; bases unmatched to any gene: 6. The chain's CDR3 is CASSATSGRSTDTQYF. The CDR3 bases are TGTGCCAGCAGCGCGACTAGCGGGCGTAGCACAGATACGCAGTATTTT.

The chain recombines TRBV11-3 with TRBJ2-7; 8 nucleotides match TRBD2. In germline, CDR1 is SGHNT, CDR2 YENEEA. This CDR3 contains 15 residues. The junction had 11 bases not matched to a gene; V was cut back by 3 bases and J by 7 bases. CDR3 in amino acids: CASSLVGGGTTEQYF. For the CDR3, the DNA is TGTGCCAGCAGCTTGGTCGGGGGGGGGACCACGGAGCAGTACTTC.

This chain links TRBV5-4 with TRBJ2-6, with no clear D. This CDR3 comprises 16 residues. V lost 4 bases and J 0 bases, leaving 11 bases between the germline ends. Germline V lookup: CDR1 SGHNT, CDR2 YYREEE (reference sequence). CDR3 in amino acids: CASSDTKYSGANVLTF. The DNA of the CDR3 is TGTGCCAGCAGCGATACTAAATACTCTGGGGCCAACGTCCTGACTTTC.

The chain has TRBV7-2 and TRBJ2-3; perhaps TRBD2 as D (6 bases). V gave up 3 bases and J gave up 3 bases, with 16 bases separating them. This CDR3 spans 16 amino acids. Germline V gene sequence: CDR1 SGHTA, CDR2 FQGNSA. CDR3 DNA sequence: TGTGCCAGCAGCTTCGGAGGGGCCCCTAGTACAGATACGCAGTATTTT. Protein sequence: CASSFGGAPSTDTQYF.

V gene TRBV6-1 combines with J gene TRBJ2-1; D not certain. CDR3 size: 15 residues. The V end lost 7 bases, the J end lost 4 bases, and 17 bases lay between the germline ends. Germline V gene data show CDR1 as MNHNS and CDR2 as SASEGT. In nucleotides, the CDR3 is TGTGCCAGCATGCTTATGAGCGTAGTATACAATGAGCAGTTCTTC. It encodes CASMLMSVVYNEQFF.

This chain uses TRBV2 with TRBJ1-1; D uncertain. The CDR3 contains 13 residues. Trimming left V 6 bases short and J 3 bases short, with 11 bases between. CDR1 SNHLY and CDR2 FYNNEI come from the germline V gene. The CDR3: CASRGEAYTEAFF. The CDR3, as DNA: TGTGCCAGCAGAGGCGAGGCTTACACTGAAGCTTTCTTT.

The J gene is TRBJ1-2, the V gene TRBV7-3; 11 bases agree with TRBD1. Trimming cost V 4 bases and J 8 bases; bases outside gene matches: 3. The CDR3 runs 13 residues. Per the germline V gene, CDR1 is SGHTA and CDR2 is FQGTGA. This chain's CDR3 is CASSSGQGVGYTF. For the CDR3, the DNA is TGTGCCAGCAGCTCGGGACAGGGGGTAGGCTACACCTTC.

This sequence joins TRBV5-8 and TRBJ1-5; perhaps TRBD1 as D (5 bases). V was shortened by 3 bases and J by 1 base, with 14 bases between the two germline ends. The CDR3 has 16 residues. CDR1 and CDR2 (germline): SGHTS, YDEGEE. CDR3 loop: CASSWVGPRSNQPQHF. As DNA, the CDR3 is TGTGCCAGCAGCTGGGTGGGGCCACGCAGCAATCAGCCCCAGCATTTT.

The gene calls are TRBV11-3 and TRBJ2-7; TRBD1 might be the D (6 bases). V was pared by 5 bases and J by 0 bases, with 8 bases between. CDR3 size: 13 residues. CDR1 and CDR2 (germline): SGHNT, YENEEA. This chain's CDR3 is CASSDRYSYEQYF. CDR3 sequence (DNA): TGTGCCAGCAGCGACAGGTACTCCTACGAGCAGTACTTC. Supplemented by reference TRBV11-3 and TRBJ2-7, the full variable domain reads EAGVVQSPRYKIIEKKQPVAFWCNPISGHNTLYWYLQNLGQGPELLIRYENEEAVDDSQLPKDRFSAERLKGVDSTLKIQPAELGDSAVYLCASSDRYSYEQYFGPGTRLTVT.